This T cell receptor (beta chain) was documented in a study of early T cells in non-severe SARS-CoV-2 infection. This clonotype was detected a few times. Germline CDR1 MGHRA, CDR2 YSYEKL. V lost 3 bases, J lost 5 bases, and 7 bases stayed unmatched. This CDR3 spans 16 amino acids. Individual cDNA molecules each received unique molecular identifiers attached to them. TCRdb reanalysed the 5' RACE reads using MiXCR and keeps one entry per CDR3 protein. The table lists about 130,000 distinct CDR3 sequences, approximately 15% of them singletons. The sequence derives from an adult who was a healthcare worker with PCR-confirmed SARS-CoV-2 infection or an uninfected control (not recorded which). Sequenced material: whole blood. This rearrangement joins TRBV4-1 to TRBJ2-1; 10 positions match TRBD2. The CDR3 DNA reads TGCGCCAGCAGCCACCCCGCAGCGGGGGGGAACAATGAGCAGTTCTTC. Translating it yields CASSHPAAGGNNEQFF.